The T cell receptor (beta chain) under discussion was sequenced for a study of blood T cells in healthy people across ages. General study findings and limits: Whereas aged donors had fewer naive CD4+ cells, long-lived donors had more of them and higher diversity. One million T cells yielded diversity estimates that were considered underestimates.

Trimming took 5 bases from V and 15 from J, leaving 17 bases between them. The CDR3 length is 12 residues. In the case of this clonotype: No antigen is known for it.

Then a second PCR, running about 6 to 12 cycles, was carried out with a sample-barcoded 5' primer and a J-beta primer mix. Each cDNA molecule was tagged by a template-switch adaptor with 12 random nucleotides. TCRdb passed the 5' RACE reads through MiXCR, listing each CDR3 protein once. The table includes roughly 1,700,000 distinct CDR3 sequences, 25% to 30% detected once. This sequence originates from a woman in her 30s in good health. Material for sequencing was blood. V is TRBV12-3 or TRBV12-4 and J is TRBJ2-1, with a possible D match to TRBD2 (5 bases). The CDR3 region has the DNA TGTGCCAGCAGTCAGAGCGAGTCCGGAGGGTTCTTC. Its translation: CASSQSESGGFF.